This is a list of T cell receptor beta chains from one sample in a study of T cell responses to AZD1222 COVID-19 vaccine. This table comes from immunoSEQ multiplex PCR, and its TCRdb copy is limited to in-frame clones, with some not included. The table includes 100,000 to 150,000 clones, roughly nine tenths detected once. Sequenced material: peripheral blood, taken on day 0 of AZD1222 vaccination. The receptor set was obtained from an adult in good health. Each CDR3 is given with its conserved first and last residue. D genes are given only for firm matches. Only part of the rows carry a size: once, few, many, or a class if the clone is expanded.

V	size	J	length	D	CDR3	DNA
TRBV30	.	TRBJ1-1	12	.	CAWGRRGTEAFF	TGTGCCTGGGGCCGTAGGGGCACTGAAGCTTTCTTT
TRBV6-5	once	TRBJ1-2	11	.	CASNDYYGYTF	TGTGCCAGCAACGACTACTATGGCTACACCTTC
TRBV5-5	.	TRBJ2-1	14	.	CASSLTVGRAEQFF	TGTGCCAGCAGCTTGACCGTAGGACGGGCTGAGCAGTTCTTC
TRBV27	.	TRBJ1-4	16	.	CASSLSPTGTNEKLFF	TGTGCCAGCAGTTTATCCCCTACAGGGACTAATGAAAAACTGTTTTTT
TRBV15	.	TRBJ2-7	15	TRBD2	CATSGGSGGGYEQYF	TGTGCCACCAGCGGGGGTAGCGGGGGGGGCTACGAGCAGTACTTC
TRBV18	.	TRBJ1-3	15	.	CASSPLEPAGNTIYF	TGTGCCAGCTCACCCCTCGAGCCAGCTGGAAACACCATATATTTT
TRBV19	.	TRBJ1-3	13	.	CASNLDSGNTIYF	TGTGCCAGTAATTTGGACTCTGGAAACACCATATATTTT
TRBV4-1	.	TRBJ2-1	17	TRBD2	CASSQDSATSGDNEQFF	TGCGCCAGCAGCCAAGATTCCGCAACTAGCGGGGACAATGAGCAGTTCTTC
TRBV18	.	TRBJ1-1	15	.	CASSPQQEMNTEAFF	TGTGCCAGCTCACCTCAACAGGAGATGAACACTGAAGCTTTCTTT
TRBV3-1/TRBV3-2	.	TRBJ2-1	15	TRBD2	CASSQGTSGAYEQFF	TGTGCCAGCAGCCAGGGTACTAGCGGGGCTTATGAGCAGTTCTTC
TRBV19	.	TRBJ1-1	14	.	CASSPIPRRIEAFF	TGTGCCAGTAGTCCCATCCCCCGACGTATCGAAGCTTTCTTT
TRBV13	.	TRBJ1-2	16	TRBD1	CASSLGRTGLNYGYTF	TGTGCCAGCAGCTTAGGCCGGACAGGGCTTAACTATGGCTACACCTTC
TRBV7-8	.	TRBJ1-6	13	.	CASSYLGNSPLHF	TGTGCCAGCAGCTACTTGGGGAATTCACCCCTCCACTTT
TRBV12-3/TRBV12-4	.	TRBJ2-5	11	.	CASSQQETQYF	TGTGCCAGCAGCCAACAAGAGACCCAGTACTTC
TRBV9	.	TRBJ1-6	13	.	CASSVSAISPLHF	TGTGCCAGCAGCGTTTCAGCGATCTCACCCCTCCACTTT
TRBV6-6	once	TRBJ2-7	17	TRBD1	CASSLSFWTGSTSEQYF	TGTGCCAGCAGTCTCTCTTTTTGGACAGGGTCGACGTCAGAGCAGTACTTC
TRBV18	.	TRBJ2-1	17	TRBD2	CASSRPGLAGSYNEQFF	TGTGCCAGCTCACGACCGGGACTAGCGGGTTCCTACAATGAGCAGTTCTTC
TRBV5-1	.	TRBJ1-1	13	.	CASTEQGRTEAFF	TGCGCCAGCACCGAACAGGGTCGGACTGAAGCTTTCTTT
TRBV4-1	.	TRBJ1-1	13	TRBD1	CASSQENDRAAFF	TGCGCCAGCAGCCAGGAGAATGACAGGGCGGCTTTCTTT
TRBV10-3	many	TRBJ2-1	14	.	CAISERDTNNEQFF	TGTGCCATCAGCGAGCGGGACACCAACAATGAGCAGTTCTTC
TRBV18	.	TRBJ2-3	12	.	CASSPDSDTQYF	TGTGCCAGCTCACCGGACTCAGATACGCAGTATTTT
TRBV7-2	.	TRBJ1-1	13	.	CASSWGYGTEAFF	TGTGCCAGCAGCTGGGGTTACGGGACTGAAGCTTTCTTT
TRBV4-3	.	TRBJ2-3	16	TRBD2	CASSQGRTSGGGTQYF	TGCGCCAGCAGCCAAGGCCGGACTAGCGGCGGTGGAACGCAGTATTTT
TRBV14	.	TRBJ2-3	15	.	CASSPNPTSTDTQYF	TGTGCCAGCAGCCCAAATCCTACTAGCACAGATACGCAGTATTTT
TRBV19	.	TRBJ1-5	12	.	CASSIFMQPQHF	TGTGCCAGTAGTATATTCATGCAGCCCCAGCATTTT
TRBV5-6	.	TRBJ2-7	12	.	CASSLGKSEQYF	TGTGCCAGCAGCTTGGGGAAATCCGAGCAGTACTTC
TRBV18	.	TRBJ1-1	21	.	CASSPLDSSVGAALPDTEAFF	TGTGCCAGCTCACCACTGGACAGTTCAGTTGGAGCGGCCCTTCCGGACACTGAAGCTTTCTTT
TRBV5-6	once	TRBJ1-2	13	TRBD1	CASSPGQGRGYTF	TGTGCCAGCAGCCCTGGACAGGGTAGGGGCTACACCTTC
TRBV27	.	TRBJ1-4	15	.	CASSFTRAVSEKLFF	TGTGCCAGCAGTTTTACCAGGGCCGTTAGTGAAAAACTGTTTTTT
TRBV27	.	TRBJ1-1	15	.	CASSEARVRNTEAFF	TGTGCCAGCAGTGAGGCCAGGGTTCGGAACACTGAAGCTTTCTTT
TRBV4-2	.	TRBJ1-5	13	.	CASSQEVGQPQHF	TGTGCCAGCAGCCAAGAAGTCGGCCAGCCCCAGCATTTT
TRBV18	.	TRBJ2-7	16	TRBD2	CASSPRGSGGSYEQYF	TGTGCCAGCTCACCACGGGGAAGCGGGGGGTCCTACGAGCAGTACTTC
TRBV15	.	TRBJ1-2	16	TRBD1	CATSRDRGQGAFGYTF	TGTGCCACCAGCAGAGATAGGGGACAGGGGGCATTTGGCTACACCTTC
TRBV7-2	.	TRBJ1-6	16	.	CASSLGGSSYNSPLHF	TGTGCCAGCAGCTTAGGAGGGAGCTCCTATAATTCACCCCTCCACTTT
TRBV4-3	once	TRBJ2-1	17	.	CASSQGLGQRGYNEQFF	TGCGCCAGCAGCCAAGGACTGGGACAGCGGGGATACAATGAGCAGTTCTTC
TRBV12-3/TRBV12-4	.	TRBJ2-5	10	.	CASRKRTQYF	TGTGCCAGCAGGAAGAGGACCCAGTACTTC
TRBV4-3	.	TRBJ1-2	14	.	CASSQATGTYGYTF	TGCGCCAGCAGCCAAGCCACAGGGACCTATGGCTACACCTTC
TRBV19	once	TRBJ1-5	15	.	CASSNEGLRNQPQHF	TGTGCCAGTAGTAACGAGGGACTGAGAAATCAGCCCCAGCATTTT
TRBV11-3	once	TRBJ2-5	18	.	CASSLGSGGAGSAETQYF	TGTGCCAGCAGCTTAGGGTCCGGGGGCGCGGGATCGGCGGAGACCCAGTACTTC
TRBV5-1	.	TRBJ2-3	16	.	CASSLMGLDYTDTQYF	TGCGCCAGCTCCTTGATGGGGCTGGATTACACAGATACGCAGTATTTT
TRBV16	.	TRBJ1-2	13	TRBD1	CASSLLAGGGYTF	TGTGCCAGCAGCCTCCTGGCAGGGGGAGGCTACACCTTC
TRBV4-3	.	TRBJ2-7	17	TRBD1	CASSQQPSGTGVGEQYF	TGCGCCAGCAGCCAACAGCCATCCGGGACAGGGGTGGGGGAGCAGTACTTC
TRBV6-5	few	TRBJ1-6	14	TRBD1	CASLYGTGNSPLHF	TGTGCCAGCTTATACGGGACAGGGAATTCACCCCTCCACTTT
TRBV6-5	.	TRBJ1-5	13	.	CASRNTMYQPQHF	TGTGCCAGCAGGAACACTATGTATCAGCCCCAGCATTTT
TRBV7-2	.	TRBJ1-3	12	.	CASKDPGNTIYF	TGTGCCAGCAAGGACCCTGGAAACACCATATATTTT
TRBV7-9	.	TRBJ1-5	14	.	CASSPVQGNQPQHF	TGTGCCAGCAGCCCCGTTCAGGGCAATCAGCCCCAGCATTTT
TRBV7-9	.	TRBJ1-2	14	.	CASSIKEGGDGYTF	TGTGCCAGCAGCATAAAGGAGGGTGGGGATGGCTACACCTTC
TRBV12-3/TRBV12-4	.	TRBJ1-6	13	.	CASSLQRQSPLHF	TGTGCCAGCAGCCTCCAGCGGCAATCACCCCTCCACTTT
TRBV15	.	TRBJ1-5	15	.	CATSRDHSSNQPQHF	TGTGCCACCAGCAGAGACCACAGCAGCAATCAGCCCCAGCATTTT
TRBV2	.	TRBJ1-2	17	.	CASSEASLTGKAIGYTF	TGTGCCAGCAGTGAAGCCTCTTTAACAGGAAAAGCAATCGGCTACACCTTC
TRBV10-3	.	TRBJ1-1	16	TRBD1	CAISERDREVNTEAFF	TGTGCCATCAGTGAGAGGGACAGGGAGGTCAACACTGAAGCTTTCTTT
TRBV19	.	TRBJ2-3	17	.	CASSLLLTALNTDTQYF	TGTGCCAGTAGTCTCCTATTGACAGCCTTAAACACAGATACGCAGTATTTT
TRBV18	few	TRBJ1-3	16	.	CASSPGASSGGNTIYF	TGTGCCAGCTCACCAGGGGCTTCGTCGGGTGGAAACACCATATATTTT
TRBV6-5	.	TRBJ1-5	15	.	CASGDLTAPNQPQHF	TGTGCCAGCGGAGACTTGACGGCTCCCAATCAGCCCCAGCATTTT
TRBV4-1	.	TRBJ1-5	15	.	CASSQAQGSNQPQHF	TGCGCCAGCAGCCAAGCACAGGGTAGCAATCAGCCCCAGCATTTT